Described below is a single T cell receptor (beta chain) sequence and its context. This clone's antigen is unknown. No base quality information exists; no much larger clone differs at one position. The donors belonged to the validation cohort of about 120 subjects, which was separate from the approximately 700-subject first cohort. According to the germline V gene (reference sequence), CDR1 reads SEHNR and CDR2 reads FQNEAQ. The V end gives up 4 bases and the J end 2 bases, leaving 3 bases in the junction not matched to a gene. Reading from cysteine to phenylalanine, the CDR3 counts 15 amino acids. Kept here is only the CDR3 DNA, which spans 45 bases and is read in frame from base 1. This entry comes from a study of cytomegalovirus exposure and HLA in healthy donors (dated by TCRdb to about 2017). Regarding the research as a whole: According to a later analysis, one platform produced both the 120 validation repertoires and the 666 repertoires of the first cohort. The aim of the study was to test whether cataloging public T cell receptors could identify signatures of past pathogen exposure. A separate validation cohort of roughly 120 different subjects was used in addition to the roughly 620-subject first cohort. To predict cytomegalovirus infection status, the study brought together high-throughput TCR immunosequencing, statistical association of individual TCRs with disease status, and machine learning.

Findings and caveats that apply to the study as a whole: Of the cluster scores, approximately 95% were above 0 in a later analysis, which found that TCRs clustered in the first cohort also tended to co-occur in the 90 to 150 validation repertoires. In the study, around 150 TCR beta chains were listed as associated with cytomegalovirus. The authors suggested that the approach could potentially be generalized to other disease states and immunological phenotypes. While some public TCRs were present in many individuals, most TCR sequences turned up only very rarely across donors. In vitro tests confirmed that a few of the cytomegalovirus-associated TCR beta chains recognize cytomegalovirus antigens. The validation cohort had no HLA typing available for a later analysis, so co-occurrence within that cohort was assessed over all 120 or so repertoires. The classifier was reported to diagnose cytomegalovirus status with high specificity and sensitivity in both the original cohort and the validation cohort.

The library was produced with the immunoSEQ multiplex PCR assay. The study's own analysis went as follows. To diagnose cytomegalovirus status from the catalog of TCR beta chain sequences, a statistical classification framework was built. The table was pulled from immuneACCESS by TCRdb, which kept in-frame rearrangements only. Such tables lose some clones; where checked, under half of the loss comes from unresolved V genes, and the rest has no known cause. V and J calls and clone size come straight from that table; D and trimming were deduced from the DNA. The sample table contains about 130,000 clones; only one count was recorded for 94% of them. Roughly 1.9% of the sample is taken by the ten largest.

Sequenced material: PBMCs. The TCR was taken from a man aged 18-30 years in good health and CMV-seropositive. In this chain, TRBV7-9 is recombined with TRBJ2-7; 12 central nucleotides agree with TRBD2. CDR3 loop: CASSWTSGIPYEQYF. The sequence in DNA is TGTGCCAGCAGCTGGACTAGCGGGATTCCCTACGAGCAGTACTTC. The full variable domain, with segments outside the CDR3 supplied by the reference TRBV7-9 and TRBJ2-7 proteins, appears as DTGVSQNPRHKITKRGQNVTFRCDPISEHNRLYWYRQTLGQGPEFLTYFQNEAQLEKSRLLSDRFSAERPKGSFSTLEIQRTEQGDSAMYLCASSWTSGIPYEQYFGPGTRLTVT.